The TCR beta chain under discussion was sequenced for a study of PD-1 blockade in classical Hodgkin lymphoma. General study points: Newly diagnosed patients were reported to exhibit reduced baseline TCR diversity relative to healthy donors.

Looked up from germline, CDR1 is SQVTM and CDR2 is ANQGSEA. The CDR3 is 13 residues long. V lost 3 bases and J 9 bases, leaving 14 bases between the germline ends. Using immunoSEQ multiplex PCR, the repertoire was profiled, and TCRdb retains in-frame clones only, with some absent. The sample has some 20,000 clones, around 80% seen once; the top ten hold roughly 15%. Each patient experienced a relapse that followed autologous stem cell transplantation, and brentuximab vedotin exposure varied. Complete response, partial response or progressive disease was recorded as best response. About this clone: Its specificity is not known.

This TCR derives from a human donor with classical Hodgkin lymphoma. The sample consisted of peripheral blood mononuclear cells (PBMCs), taken before the second cycle of nivolumab. The chain recombines TRBV29-1 with TRBJ1-4; D perhaps matches TRBD1 (6 bases). In DNA, the CDR3 is TGCAGCGTTGAGGGGGACACTGAGAAAAAACTGTTTTTT. This gives the protein CSVEGDTEKKLFF.